These T cell receptor beta chains were read from a single sample in a study of STAT3 mutations in large granular lymphocyte leukemia. Generated by immunoSEQ multiplex PCR, the TCRdb table keeps only in-frame clones and is missing some. Among approximately 25,000 clones, about 95% were seen once, and the ten largest hold approximately 6.5%. Sequenced: peripheral blood mononuclear cells. The receptors originated from a man aged 35-49 years with T-cell large granular lymphocyte leukemia. Some clones in this sample may be carry-over from other donors' samples. Each CDR3 is given without its conserved first and last residue. The order of the fields is D gene, J gene, CDR3 length, V gene, CDR3 protein. The D gene is left open where the match is weak.

D gene: NA; J gene: TRBJ2-5; CDR3 length: 11; V gene: TRBV12-5; CDR3 protein: ASGLLGQETQY
D gene: TRBD1; J gene: TRBJ2-2; CDR3 length: 13; V gene: TRBV4-1; CDR3 protein: ASSQGQGFTGELF
D gene: NA; J gene: TRBJ1-6; CDR3 length: 13; V gene: TRBV18; CDR3 protein: ASSPRRLGDSPLH
D gene: NA; J gene: TRBJ1-6; CDR3 length: 11; V gene: TRBV7-3; CDR3 protein: ASSVNRASPLH
D gene: TRBD1; J gene: TRBJ1-6; CDR3 length: 13; V gene: TRBV7-9; CDR3 protein: ASSSGQGIGSPLH
D gene: NA; J gene: TRBJ1-2; CDR3 length: 11; V gene: TRBV18; CDR3 protein: ASSPDSNYGYT
D gene: TRBD2; J gene: TRBJ2-3; CDR3 length: 15; V gene: TRBV18; CDR3 protein: ASSPPGLAGGAGTQY
D gene: NA; J gene: TRBJ1-1; CDR3 length: 10; V gene: TRBV7-9; CDR3 protein: ASSLEGKEAF
D gene: TRBD1; J gene: TRBJ1-2; CDR3 length: 17; V gene: TRBV28; CDR3 protein: ASSHYVPGTASSNYGYT
D gene: NA; J gene: TRBJ1-1; CDR3 length: 12; V gene: TRBV11-2; CDR3 protein: ASSLETFHTEAF
D gene: NA; J gene: TRBJ2-7; CDR3 length: 12; V gene: TRBV7-2; CDR3 protein: ASGRSEDVAEQY
D gene: NA; J gene: TRBJ2-1; CDR3 length: 13; V gene: TRBV7-3; CDR3 protein: ASSPEVGSYNEQF
D gene: NA; J gene: TRBJ2-7; CDR3 length: 12; V gene: TRBV13; CDR3 protein: ASTDRSGVYEQY
D gene: NA; J gene: TRBJ1-1; CDR3 length: 12; V gene: TRBV6-6; CDR3 protein: ASSYGGMNTEAF
D gene: NA; J gene: TRBJ1-6; CDR3 length: 13; V gene: TRBV4-1; CDR3 protein: ASSQEQDGNSPLH
D gene: NA; J gene: TRBJ2-7; CDR3 length: 12; V gene: TRBV5-4; CDR3 protein: ASSLDNGGYEQY
D gene: TRBD2; J gene: TRBJ2-3; CDR3 length: 15; V gene: TRBV5-4; CDR3 protein: ASSLTSGGAGTDTQY
D gene: NA; J gene: TRBJ1-1; CDR3 length: 14; V gene: TRBV14; CDR3 protein: ASSQVAGRVGTEAF
D gene: NA; J gene: TRBJ1-2; CDR3 length: 12; V gene: TRBV7-9; CDR3 protein: ASSLGPEASGYT
D gene: TRBD1; J gene: TRBJ2-6; CDR3 length: 14; V gene: TRBV19; CDR3 protein: ASSMGTGAGANVLT
D gene: NA; J gene: TRBJ2-1; CDR3 length: 9; V gene: TRBV20-1; CDR3 protein: SARRVGEQF
D gene: NA; J gene: TRBJ2-7; CDR3 length: 12; V gene: TRBV5-4; CDR3 protein: ASSPVGRGPEQY
D gene: NA; J gene: TRBJ2-3; CDR3 length: 13; V gene: TRBV4-3; CDR3 protein: ASSQEPDSTDTQY
D gene: NA; J gene: TRBJ1-5; CDR3 length: 14; V gene: TRBV28; CDR3 protein: ASSLLGRSSNQPQH
D gene: TRBD2; J gene: TRBJ2-7; CDR3 length: 13; V gene: TRBV9; CDR3 protein: ASSVEAGGLAEQY
D gene: TRBD2; J gene: TRBJ2-7; CDR3 length: 12; V gene: TRBV9; CDR3 protein: ASSVGGGAYEQY
D gene: NA; J gene: TRBJ2-3; CDR3 length: 12; V gene: TRBV28; CDR3 protein: ASSGPGVTDTQY
D gene: NA; J gene: TRBJ1-1; CDR3 length: 11; V gene: TRBV5-4; CDR3 protein: ASSLLGYTEAF
D gene: NA; J gene: TRBJ2-1; CDR3 length: 12; V gene: TRBV5-1; CDR3 protein: ASSLESTFNEQF
D gene: TRBD2; J gene: TRBJ2-7; CDR3 length: 13; V gene: TRBV5-4; CDR3 protein: ASSLTGGPGDEQY
D gene: TRBD1; J gene: TRBJ2-2; CDR3 length: 15; V gene: TRBV30; CDR3 protein: AWSPSTGGESGGELF
D gene: NA; J gene: TRBJ1-5; CDR3 length: 13; V gene: TRBV6-5; CDR3 protein: ASRKVGESNQPQH
D gene: NA; J gene: TRBJ1-2; CDR3 length: 12; V gene: TRBV7-9; CDR3 protein: ASRPAGESYGYT
D gene: NA; J gene: TRBJ2-7; CDR3 length: 14; V gene: TRBV23-1; CDR3 protein: ASSQSSVEGGYEQY
D gene: NA; J gene: TRBJ1-1; CDR3 length: 9; V gene: TRBV20-1; CDR3 protein: SARRDTEAF
D gene: NA; J gene: TRBJ2-1; CDR3 length: 14; V gene: TRBV5-4; CDR3 protein: ASSPAQVTLPLEQF
D gene: NA; J gene: TRBJ2-2; CDR3 length: 12; V gene: TRBV5-1; CDR3 protein: ASAPGRNTGELF
D gene: TRBD1; J gene: TRBJ2-3; CDR3 length: 14; V gene: TRBV30; CDR3 protein: AWKTPGQGAKDTQY
D gene: NA; J gene: TRBJ2-5; CDR3 length: 13; V gene: TRBV28; CDR3 protein: ASSQGTAGQETQY
D gene: TRBD1; J gene: TRBJ1-6; CDR3 length: 14; V gene: TRBV9; CDR3 protein: ASSRTGGLPASPLH
D gene: NA; J gene: TRBJ2-1; CDR3 length: 13; V gene: TRBV5-1; CDR3 protein: ASSLGDNSYNEQF